This TCR beta chain was obtained from a study of blood T cell repertoires in COVID-19. Study details: From T cells, B-cell-depleted T cells, or PBMCs came the material, which was cDNA or gDNA.

The table came from immunoSEQ multiplex PCR; TCRdb's copy has only in-frame clones and leaves some out. Of roughly 230,000 clones listed, 84% are singletons. The CDR3 has 12 residues. V was trimmed by 10 bases and J by 10 bases, leaving 19 bases between them. CDR1 is MNHEY and CDR2 is SVGAGI in the germline V gene. This rearrangement joins TRBV6-5 to TRBJ2-5; possibly TRBD1 for D (6 bases). The sequenced sample was peripheral blood. This TCR was sampled from a man aged 50 to 60 with acute or convalescent COVID-19. The CDR3 loop reads CATHVATRGQYF. The CDR3 DNA reads TGTGCCACTCACGTGGCTACCAGGGGCCAGTACTTC.